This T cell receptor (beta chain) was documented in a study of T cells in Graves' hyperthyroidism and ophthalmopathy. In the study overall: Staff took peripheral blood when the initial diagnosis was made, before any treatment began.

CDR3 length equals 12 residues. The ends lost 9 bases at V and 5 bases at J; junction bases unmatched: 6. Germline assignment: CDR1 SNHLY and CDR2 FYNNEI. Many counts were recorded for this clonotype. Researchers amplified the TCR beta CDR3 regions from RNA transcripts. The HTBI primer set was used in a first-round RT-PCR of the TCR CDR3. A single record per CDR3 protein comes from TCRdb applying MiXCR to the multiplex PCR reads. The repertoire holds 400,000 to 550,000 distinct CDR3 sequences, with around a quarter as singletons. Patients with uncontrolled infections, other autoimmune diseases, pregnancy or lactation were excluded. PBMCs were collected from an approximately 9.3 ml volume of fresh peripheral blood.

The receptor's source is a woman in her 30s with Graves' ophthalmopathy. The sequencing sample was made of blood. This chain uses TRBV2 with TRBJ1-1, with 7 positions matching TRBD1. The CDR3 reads CARYRGRTEAFF. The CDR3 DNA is TGTGCCAGATACAGGGGTAGGACTGAAGCTTTCTTT.